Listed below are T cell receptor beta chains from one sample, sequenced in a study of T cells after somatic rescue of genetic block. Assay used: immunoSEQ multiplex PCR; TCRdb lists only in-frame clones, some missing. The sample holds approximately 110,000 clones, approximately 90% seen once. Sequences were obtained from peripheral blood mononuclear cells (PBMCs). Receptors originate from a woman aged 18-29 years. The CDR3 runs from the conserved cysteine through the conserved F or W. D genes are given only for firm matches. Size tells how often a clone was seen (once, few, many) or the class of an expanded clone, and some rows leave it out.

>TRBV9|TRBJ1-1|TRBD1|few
CASSVDRDTEAFF
TGTGCCAGCAGCGTGGACAGGGACACTGAAGCTTTCTTT
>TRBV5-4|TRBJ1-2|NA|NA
CASSLDLQGTYGYTF
TGTGCCAGCAGCTTGGATCTACAGGGCACCTATGGCTACACCTTC
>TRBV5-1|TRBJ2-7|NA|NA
CASSIVSDEQYF
TGCGCCAGCAGTATTGTGTCCGACGAGCAGTACTTC
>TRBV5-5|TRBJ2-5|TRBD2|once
CASSLRLAGGYETQYF
TGTGCCAGCAGCCTCCGACTAGCGGGGGGATATGAGACCCAGTACTTC
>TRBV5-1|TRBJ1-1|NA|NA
CASGQTQGYTEAFF
TGCGCCAGCGGGCAGACGCAGGGGTACACTGAAGCTTTCTTT
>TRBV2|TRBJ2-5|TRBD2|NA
CATPKRGRETQYF
TGTGCCACCCCCAAGCGGGGGAGAGAGACCCAGTACTTC
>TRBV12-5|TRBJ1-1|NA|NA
CASALGNTEAFF
TGTGCTAGTGCTCTGGGGAACACTGAAGCTTTCTTT
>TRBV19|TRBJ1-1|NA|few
CASSIGVGNTEAFF
TGTGCCAGTAGTATAGGTGTAGGAAACACTGAAGCTTTCTTT
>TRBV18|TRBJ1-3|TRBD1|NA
CASSPTTGSGSGNTIYF
TGTGCCAGCTCACCGACGACAGGGAGCGGTTCAGGAAACACCATATATTTT
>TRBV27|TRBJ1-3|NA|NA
CASSLSGRASSGNTIYF
TGTGCCAGCAGTTTATCGGGCAGGGCATCATCAGGAAACACCATATATTTT